The rows below give T cell receptor beta chains drawn from one sample of a study of blood T cell repertoires in COVID-19. Assay: immunoSEQ multiplex PCR; the TCRdb copy retains only in-frame clones and omits some. Of some 230,000 clones in the sample, more than 75% were seen once. Material for sequencing was peripheral blood. Receptor source: a man aged 50-59 years who had recovered from COVID-19. Both conserved end residues are part of each CDR3. The D gene is left open where the match is weak. The size entry is marked missing in some rows and otherwise reads once, few, many or a size class.

NA TRBJ1-4 TRBV18 NA CASERGPTKSGEKLFF TGTGCCAGTGAGCGTGGACCTACGAAATCGGGAGAAAAACTGTTTTTT
TRBD1 TRBJ1-6 TRBV5-1 NA CASSLESGGRDSRPLHF TGCGCCAGCAGCTTGGAGTCTGGGGGTAGGGACAGCCGACCCCTCCACTTT
TRBD1 TRBJ1-3 TRBV9 NA CASRPGQSGNTIYF TGTGCCAGCAGACCGGGACAGTCTGGAAACACCATATATTTT
TRBD1 TRBJ2-7 TRBV5-1 NA CASSFLRTGDEQYF TGCGCCAGCAGCTTTCTTCGGACAGGCGACGAGCAGTACTTC
NA TRBJ1-5 TRBV3-1/TRBV3-2 NA CASSLQYSNQPQHF TGTGCCAGCAGCTTACAGTATAGCAATCAGCCCCAGCATTTT
NA TRBJ1-2 TRBV10-2 NA CASSRRTLGYTF TGCGCCAGCAGTAGGAGGACTCTTGGCTACACCTTC
NA TRBJ1-4 TRBV5-1 few CASSLGALIREKLFF TGCGCCAGCAGCTTAGGAGCCTTAATCCGTGAAAAACTGTTTTTT
TRBD2 TRBJ2-3 TRBV28 NA CASSFSSGRQVF TGTGCCAGCAGTTTTTCTAGCGGGAGGCAGGTTTTT
TRBD2 TRBJ2-3 TRBV9 NA CASSVHSGSATDTQYF TGTGCCAGCAGCGTCCATAGCGGGAGCGCGACAGATACGCAGTATTTT
NA TRBJ2-1 TRBV28 NA CASSSIPNEQFF TGTGCCAGCAGTTCCATCCCCAATGAGCAGTTCTTC
NA TRBJ2-3 TRBV19 NA CASSMTAGIGADTQYF TGTGCCAGTAGTATGACGGCGGGAATAGGAGCAGATACGCAGTATTTT
NA TRBJ1-3 TRBV30 few CAWNGGRAGNTIYF TGTGCCTGGAATGGTGGGAGAGCTGGAAACACCATATATTTT
NA TRBJ2-1 TRBV28 NA CASSFGGADFSYNEQFF TGTGCCAGCAGTTTTGGAGGGGCCGATTTCTCCTACAATGAGCAGTTCTTC
TRBD2 TRBJ2-5 TRBV5-1 NA CASSLVNSGREGAETQYF TGCGCCAGCAGCTTGGTGAACAGCGGGCGGGAGGGGGCGGAGACCCAGTACTTC
NA TRBJ1-4 TRBV6-6 NA CASSYIGTNEKLFF TGTGCCAGCAGTTACATCGGTACTAATGAAAAACTGTTTTTT
NA TRBJ1-1 TRBV14 NA CASSHDPRGAFF TGTGCCAGCAGCCATGACCCTCGGGGGGCCTTCTTT
NA TRBJ1-1 TRBV6-5 NA CASTNGLTEAFF TGTGCCAGCACTAATGGTCTTACTGAAGCTTTCTTT
NA TRBJ1-2 TRBV24-1 NA CATSEAGYEGYTF TGTGCCACCAGTGAGGCAGGGTATGAAGGCTACACCTTC
NA TRBJ1-4 TRBV30 NA CAWTGATNEKLFF TGTGCCTGGACCGGAGCAACTAATGAAAAACTGTTTTTT
TRBD1 TRBJ2-5 TRBV29-1 NA CSVPMDRVQETQYF TGCAGCGTTCCTATGGACAGGGTCCAAGAGACCCAGTACTTC
NA TRBJ2-2 TRBV19 NA CASSIKGLGELFF TGTGCCAGTAGTATTAAGGGGCTCGGGGAGCTGTTTTTT
NA TRBJ2-1 TRBV24-1 once CATSDTRRSVSSYNEQFF TGTGCCACCAGTGATACGAGAAGGAGCGTCAGCTCCTACAATGAGCAGTTCTTC
NA TRBJ1-2 TRBV4-1 NA CASSQAGFGHELGYGYTF TGCGCCAGCAGCCAAGCCGGATTTGGGCATGAATTAGGCTATGGCTACACCTTC
NA TRBJ2-1 TRBV6-2/TRBV6-3 NA CASSRPPGFEQFF TGTGCCAGCAGTCGACCTCCGGGATTTGAGCAGTTCTTC
NA TRBJ2-7 TRBV12-3/TRBV12-4 NA CASSLVYEQYF TGTGCCAGCAGTCTTGTATACGAGCAGTACTTC
NA TRBJ2-7 TRBV5-6 NA CASSFRVAYEQYF TGTGCCAGCAGCTTCCGGGTGGCCTACGAGCAGTACTTC
TRBD2 TRBJ2-1 TRBV7-9 NA CASSLNLAGGQSKFF TGTGCCAGCAGCTTAAATCTAGCGGGAGGGCAGAGTAAGTTCTTC
TRBD2 TRBJ2-2 TRBV28 NA CASSSPSGRALAIGELFF TGTGCCAGCAGTTCACCTAGCGGGAGGGCGTTGGCGATCGGGGAGCTGTTTTTT
NA TRBJ1-2 TRBV9 once CASSVEASNYGYTF TGTGCCAGCAGCGTAGAAGCATCCAACTATGGCTACACCTTC
TRBD1 TRBJ1-2 TRBV28 once CASSFLPGQGYGYTF TGTGCCAGCAGTTTCCTTCCTGGACAGGGCTATGGCTACACCTTC
NA TRBJ1-2 TRBV18 NA CASSPTGRIGYTF TGTGCCAGCTCACCAACAGGGCGCATCGGCTACACCTTC
NA TRBJ1-6 TRBV24-1 once CATRKRENSPLHF TGTGCCACGCGGAAACGGGAGAATTCACCCCTCCACTTT
TRBD2 TRBJ2-1 TRBV28 once CASSSGLVYNEQFF TGTGCCAGCAGTTCTGGACTAGTTTACAATGAGCAGTTCTTC
NA TRBJ1-2 TRBV28 NA CASRTANYGYTF TGTGCCAGCCGAACAGCTAACTATGGCTACACCTTC
NA TRBJ1-2 TRBV28 NA CASNQGPSNYGYTF TGTGCCAGCAATCAGGGGCCGTCGAACTATGGCTACACCTTC
TRBD2 TRBJ2-5 TRBV3-1/TRBV3-2 NA CASSQPTSGSSETQYF TGTGCCAGCAGCCAACCGACTAGCGGGAGCTCGGAGACCCAGTACTTC
TRBD2 TRBJ2-5 TRBV28 once CASGQRGMKRTQYF TGTGCCAGCGGTCAGCGGGGGATGAAGAGGACCCAGTACTTC
TRBD2 TRBJ2-5 TRBV3-1/TRBV3-2 NA CASSLGTSGTYQETQYF TGTGCCAGCAGCCTCGGGACTAGCGGGACGTACCAAGAGACCCAGTACTTC
TRBD1 TRBJ2-5 TRBV24-1 NA CATSDTTGFGETQYF TGTGCCACCAGTGACACGACAGGGTTCGGGGAGACCCAGTACTTC
NA TRBJ2-5 TRBV7-2 NA CASSSNAAGGAETQYF TGTGCCAGCAGCTCCAACGCAGCGGGCGGGGCGGAGACCCAGTACTTC
NA TRBJ1-2 TRBV12-5 NA CASGLGDPRDYGYTF TGTGCTAGTGGTTTGGGCGACCCTAGAGACTATGGCTACACCTTC
NA TRBJ1-4 TRBV27 NA CASSSAGASNEKLFF TGTGCCAGCAGTTCGGCGGGGGCCTCTAATGAAAAACTGTTTTTT
NA TRBJ1-5 TRBV5-1 once CASSFPENQPQHF TGCGCCAGCAGCTTTCCAGAAAATCAGCCCCAGCATTTT
TRBD1 TRBJ2-5 TRBV18 NA CASSRSGGAETQYF TGTGCCAGCTCACGGTCAGGGGGCGCGGAGACCCAGTACTTC
TRBD1 TRBJ2-7 TRBV15 few CATSSDRGPYEQYF TGTGCCACCAGCAGTGACAGGGGGCCCTACGAGCAGTACTTC
NA TRBJ2-2 TRBV7-9 NA CASSLLAAGELFF TGTGCCAGCAGCTTGTTGGCGGCCGGGGAGCTGTTTTTT
TRBD2 TRBJ2-3 TRBV7-9 NA CASSPQGGGRANTQYF TGTGCCAGCAGCCCCCAAGGCGGCGGGAGGGCCAATACGCAGTATTTT
NA TRBJ2-1 TRBV15 NA CATSRGGRTNEQFF TGTGCCACCAGCAGAGGTGGGAGGACCAATGAGCAGTTCTTC
NA TRBJ2-1 TRBV18 NA CASSLTREALDEQFF TGTGCCAGCTCACTTACTAGGGAAGCATTAGATGAGCAGTTCTTC
NA TRBJ1-2 TRBV4-1 NA CASSQDWEGRVRGYTF TGCGCCAGCAGCCAAGATTGGGAAGGGAGGGTTCGGGGCTACACCTTC
TRBD2 TRBJ2-7 TRBV4-1 NA CASSQDGASGRYEQYF TGCGCCAGCAGCCAAGACGGGGCTAGCGGGAGATACGAGCAGTACTTC
NA TRBJ2-1 TRBV7-8 NA CASSLGGQYNEQFF TGTGCCAGCAGCTTGGGGGGACAGTACAATGAGCAGTTCTTC
NA TRBJ2-1 TRBV10-1 NA CASSESWRDNEQFF TGCGCCAGCAGTGAGTCGTGGCGGGACAATGAGCAGTTCTTC
TRBD1 TRBJ1-2 TRBV3-1/TRBV3-2 once CASSQERQGNYGYTF TGTGCCAGCAGCCAAGAAAGACAGGGTAACTATGGCTACACCTTC
NA TRBJ2-3 TRBV5-1 NA CASSLGAGTDTQYF TGCGCCAGCAGCTTGGGGGCGGGAACAGATACGCAGTATTTT